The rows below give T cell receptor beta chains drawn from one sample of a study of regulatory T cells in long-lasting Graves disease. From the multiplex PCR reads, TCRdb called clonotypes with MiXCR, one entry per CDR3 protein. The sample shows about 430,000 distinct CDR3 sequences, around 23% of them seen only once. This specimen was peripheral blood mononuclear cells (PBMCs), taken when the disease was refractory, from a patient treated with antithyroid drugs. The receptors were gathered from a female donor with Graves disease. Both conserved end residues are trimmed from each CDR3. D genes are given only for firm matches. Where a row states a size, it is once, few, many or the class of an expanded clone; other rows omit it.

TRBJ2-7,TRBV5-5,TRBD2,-,ASSAGLASGYEQY
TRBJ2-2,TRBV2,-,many,ASSWGFGELF
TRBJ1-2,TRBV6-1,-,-,ASSEALDDSNYGYT
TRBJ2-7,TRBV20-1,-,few,SASLADRPYEQY
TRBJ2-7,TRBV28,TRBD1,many,ASSFRALQGRLIYEQY
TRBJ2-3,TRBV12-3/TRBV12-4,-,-,ASRPGRAEDTQY
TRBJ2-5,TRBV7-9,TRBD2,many,ASSLPGGETQY
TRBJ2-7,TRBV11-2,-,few,ASSSGGQQY
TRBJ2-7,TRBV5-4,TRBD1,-,ASSLQGMAYEQY
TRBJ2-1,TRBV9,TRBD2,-,ASSVDGLAAGGYNEQF
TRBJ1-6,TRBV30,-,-,AWTGRNNSPLH
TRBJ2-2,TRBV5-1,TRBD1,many,ASSHGQGVGELF
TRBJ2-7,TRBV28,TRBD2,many,ASRGGLATEQY
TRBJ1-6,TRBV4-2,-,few,ASSQDTPYNSPLH
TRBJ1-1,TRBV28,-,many,ASSFGGAGREAF
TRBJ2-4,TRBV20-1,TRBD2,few,SARGVRLAGERRAKNIQY
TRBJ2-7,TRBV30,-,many,AWSETYRGEQY
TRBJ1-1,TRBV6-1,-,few,ASNVGLMNTEAF
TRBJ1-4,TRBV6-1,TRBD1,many,ASSRDRDKLF
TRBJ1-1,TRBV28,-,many,ASSNPTRAEAF
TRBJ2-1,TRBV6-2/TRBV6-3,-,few,ASSWNPRSSYNEQF
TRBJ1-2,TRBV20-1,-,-,SARDVRGYT